Listed below are T cell receptor beta chains from one sample, sequenced in a study of graft-versus-host responses after intestinal transplantation. TCRdb's copy holds only in-frame clones and misses some; the assay was immunoSEQ multiplex PCR. Of 45,000 or so clones listed, 91% were seen once; the top ten hold approximately 4.4%. The sample here was PBMCs, taken 524 days after transplant. All receptors come from a human patient who received an intestinal transplant, so some T cells may come from the graft donor. CDR3s include the opening cysteine and the closing phenylalanine or tryptophan. The D gene is left open where the match is weak. Rows may omit the clone size; those that give it use once, few, many or a size class.

clone size,V gene,D gene,J gene,CDR3 protein,CDR3 DNA
-,TRBV28,-,TRBJ2-5,CASLKEDRRQETQYF,TGTGCCAGCCTTAAAGAGGACCGGAGGCAAGAGACCCAGTACTTC
once,TRBV5-4,-,TRBJ1-3,CASSTYNRGNTIYF,TGTGCCAGCAGTACTTATAACCGTGGAAACACCATATATTTT
-,TRBV5-4,-,TRBJ2-7,CASSLWGRDEQYF,TGTGCCAGCAGCTTATGGGGGCGCGACGAGCAGTACTTC
-,TRBV5-1,TRBD2,TRBJ2-7,CASSLGLAGGPVYEQYF,TGCGCCAGCAGCTTGGGACTAGCGGGAGGGCCTGTATACGAGCAGTACTTC
-,TRBV2,-,TRBJ1-5,CASSERRPSNQPQHF,TGTGCCAGCAGTGAACGGCGACCATCGAATCAGCCCCAGCATTTT
-,TRBV15,-,TRBJ2-7,CATSRRDIAYEQYF,TGTGCCACCAGCAGAAGGGACATCGCTTACGAGCAGTACTTC
-,TRBV5-1,TRBD1,TRBJ1-1,CASSPKGQGSPYTEAFF,TGCGCCAGCAGCCCAAAAGGACAGGGCTCGCCCTACACTGAAGCTTTCTTT
-,TRBV27,-,TRBJ2-3,CASSLIGSDTQYF,TGTGCCAGCAGTTTAATAGGGTCAGATACGCAGTATTTT
-,TRBV4-1,-,TRBJ2-2,CASSQSPLATGELFF,TGCGCCAGCAGCCAAAGTCCACTAGCAACCGGGGAGCTGTTTTTT
once,TRBV11-2,-,TRBJ2-7,CASSQNGFRDTSYEQYF,TGTGCCAGCAGCCAAAACGGATTCCGGGACACCTCCTACGAGCAGTACTTC
-,TRBV15,TRBD2,TRBJ2-5,CATSEGTSVGETQYF,TGTGCCACCAGCGAGGGGACTAGCGTTGGTGAGACCCAGTACTTC
-,TRBV28,-,TRBJ2-7,CASSIFRDFFKTPVYEQYF,TGTGCCAGCAGCATATTCCGGGACTTCTTCAAAACCCCCGTCTACGAGCAGTACTTC
-,TRBV5-4,TRBD2,TRBJ2-3,CASSLVVGGSTDTQYF,TGTGCCAGCAGCTTGGTTGTCGGGGGGAGCACAGATACGCAGTATTTT
-,TRBV11-2,-,TRBJ2-7,CASSPRGAVRYEQYF,TGTGCCAGCAGCCCCCGTGGTGCCGTACGGTACGAGCAGTACTTC
-,TRBV5-1,TRBD1,TRBJ1-1,CASSLFGTGAGNTEAFF,TGCGCCAGCAGCTTGTTTGGGACAGGGGCAGGGAACACTGAAGCTTTCTTT
-,TRBV11-2,-,TRBJ2-7,CASSLDTPGLYEQYF,TGTGCCAGCAGCTTAGATACCCCGGGATTATACGAGCAGTACTTC
-,TRBV29-1,-,TRBJ1-1,CSVDQGEAEAFF,TGCAGCGTTGATCAGGGAGAGGCTGAAGCTTTCTTT
few,TRBV30,-,TRBJ2-6,CAWRLWEYGANVLTF,TGTGCCTGGAGGCTTTGGGAGTACGGGGCCAACGTCCTGACTTTC